These 27 T cell receptor beta chains were all obtained from the same sample, sequenced in a study of blood T cell repertoires in COVID-19 (dated by TCRdb to about 2020). Receptors were amplified or captured by the immunoSEQ multiplex PCR assay. TCRdb took over this immuneACCESS table, retaining in-frame rearrangements with V and J assigned. Such tables are incomplete; in checked studies, under half of the missing clones stem from an unresolved V gene, and the remainder is unexplained. In all, the sample holds under 250,000 clones, and roughly nine tenths of those were seen once. Clones ranked in the top ten supply approximately 3.5% of the sample. Sequencing was carried out using PBMCs or T cells enriched from blood (not recorded which). The receptors originated from a woman younger than 35 in a cohort exposed to, infected with or recovered from COVID-19 (not recorded which).

The rearrangement links TRBV29-1 to TRBJ2-2, with D hard to call. V was clipped by 2 bases and J by 0 bases, with 10 bases between them. The CDR3 consists of 15 residues. Per germline, CDR1 SQVTM and CDR2 ANQGSEA. CDR3 sequence: CSVELLSPNTGELFF. The CDR3 bases are TGCAGCGTTGAACTTCTCAGTCCGAACACCGGGGAGCTGTTTTTT.

V gene TRBV19 combines with J gene TRBJ2-1, with 7 bases that match TRBD1. Trimming took 5 bases from V and 7 from J; bases not matched to a gene: 8. The length of the CDR3 is 14 residues. CDR1 is LNHDA and CDR2 is SQIVND in the germline V gene (reference sequence). The CDR3 coding sequence is TGTGCCAGTAGTCAGGGGGAGATGAGGAATGAGCAGTTCTTC. It specifies CASSQGEMRNEQFF.

The rearrangement uses TRBV5-4 and TRBJ2-1; D unclear. V was cut by 1 base and J by 6 bases, with 14 bases left in between. This CDR3 has 15 amino acids. Germline V gene sequence: CDR1 SGHNT, CDR2 YYREEE (reference sequence). The CDR3 coding sequence is TGTGCCAGCAGCTTGTCCACCCAGATAGCCAATGAGCAGTTCTTC. Protein: CASSLSTQIANEQFF.

The V and J genes are TRBV2 and TRBJ1-1, with 10 bases matching TRBD1. CDR3 length equals 15 residues. V was pared by 10 bases and J by 5 bases, with 13 bases of the junction left unmatched. Germline assignment: CDR1 SNHLY and CDR2 FYNNEI. The CDR3 here is CATGRDRGLETEAFF. The CDR3 DNA is TGTGCCACCGGCCGGGACAGGGGATTGGAGACTGAAGCTTTCTTT.

This clone was detected once. The V and J genes are TRBV28 and TRBJ1-4; 7 positions match TRBD1. J gave up 0 bases and V 4 bases, and 2 bases lay outside the gene matches. The length of the CDR3 is 15 residues. Germline loops: CDR1 MDHEN, CDR2 SYDVKM. The CDR3 DNA sequence: TGTGCCAGCAGTTCCGGACAGGCAACTAATGAAAAACTGTTTTTT. Translated, it gives CASSSGQATNEKLFF.

The chain joins TRBV19 to TRBJ1-2; the D gene is possibly TRBD1 (5 bases). CDR1 and CDR2 from the germline V gene are LNHDA and SQIVND (reference sequence). V lost 4 bases to trimming and J lost 4 bases, with 10 bases between them. This CDR3 is built from 13 residues. CDR3 sequence: CASSNGATYGYTF. CDR3 coding DNA: TGTGCCAGTAGTAATGGGGCAACCTATGGCTACACCTTC.

This chain uses TRBV10-1 with TRBJ2-3, with D possibly matching TRBD2 (6 bases). CDR3 length equals 13 residues. From germline, CDR1 is WNHNN and CDR2 SYGVQD (reference sequence). V dropped 2 bases and J dropped 3 bases, with 6 bases sitting between them. The CDR3 reads CASSERGTDTQYF. The CDR3 nucleotides read TGCGCCAGCAGTGAGCGGGGGACAGATACGCAGTATTTT.

This clone appeared once. The rearrangement uses TRBV28 and TRBJ2-7; the match to TRBD2 covers 7 bases. This CDR3 has 15 amino acids. With V trimmed by 4 bases and J by 1 base, 7 bases remained unmatched. The germline V gene encodes CDR1 MDHEN and CDR2 SYDVKM. In DNA form, the CDR3 reads TGTGCCAGCAGTTGGGAGGGGACGGAGTCCTACGAGCAGTACTTC. Amino acid sequence: CASSWEGTESYEQYF.

The J gene is TRBJ1-6, the V gene TRBV28, with D tentatively TRBD1 (6 bases). CDR1 MDHEN and CDR2 SYDVKM come from the germline V gene. The CDR3 is 16 amino acids. V was trimmed by 2 bases and J by 10 bases, leaving 18 bases between them. CDR3 region: CASSLDIRGRGSPLHF. The CDR3 nucleotides read TGTGCCAGCAGTTTAGATATACGGGGAAGGGGGTCACCCCTCCACTTT.

The rearrangement links TRBV19 to TRBJ2-2; D is unclear. V dropped 6 bases and J dropped 1 base, with 9 bases sitting between them. Germline CDR1 reads LNHDA; CDR2 reads SQIVND (reference sequence). This CDR3 spans 14 amino acids. Written as DNA, the CDR3 is TGTGCCAGTAGGGAGACTCAGAACACCGGGGAGCTGTTTTTT. Translating gives CASRETQNTGELFF.

This clone was counted once. V usage is TRBV7-6 and J usage is TRBJ2-5; the D is unclear. The ends were cut back, 1 base at V and 2 bases at J, with 8 bases in the middle. Germline V gives CDR1 SGHVS, CDR2 FNYEAQ. CDR3 size: 14 residues. The DNA for the CDR3 is TGTGCCAGCAGCTTAGAAACAGAGCAAGAGACCCAGTACTTC. It yields the protein CASSLETEQETQYF.

The J gene is TRBJ1-3, the V gene TRBV5-1; tentative D call: TRBD1 (5 bases). This CDR3 contains 14 residues. The germline V and J ends were trimmed by 7 bases and 9 bases, with 20 bases remaining between them. CDR1 is SGHRS and CDR2 is YFSETQ in the germline V gene. This CDR3 reads CASAAGPLGGTIYF. As DNA, the CDR3 is TGCGCCAGCGCCGCGGGACCCCTCGGGGGCACCATATATTTT. Complete variable domain (other parts from reference TRBV5-1 and TRBJ1-3): KAGVTQTPRYLIKTRGQQVTLSCSPISGHRSVSWYQQTPGQGLQFLFEYFSETQRNKGNFPGRFSGRQFSNSRSEMNVSTLELGDSALYLCASAAGPLGGTIYFGEGSWLTVV.

The chain is built from TRBV7-9 and TRBJ1-3; D is possibly TRBD1 (5 bases). This CDR3 has 15 amino acids. V was trimmed by 5 bases and J by 4 bases, leaving 15 bases between them. The germline gives CDR1 SEHNR, CDR2 FQNEAQ (reference sequence). The CDR3 nucleotides are TGTGCCAGCAGCCGGGGGGGTAATTCGGGAAACACCATATATTTT. Encoded protein: CASSRGGNSGNTIYF.

This chain uses TRBV7-3 with TRBJ2-3, with 8 bases that match TRBD2. The CDR3 is 14 amino acids. V lost 5 bases, J lost 4 bases, and 5 bases stayed unmatched. Germline assignment: CDR1 SGHTA and CDR2 FQGTGA. The CDR3 nucleotides are TGTGCCAGCAGCCCCGGACTAGCCCCAGATACGCAGTATTTT. Translating gives CASSPGLAPDTQYF.

The count of this clone is one. The gene calls are TRBV10-1 and TRBJ2-3; D perhaps matches TRBD2 (6 bases). Germline loops: CDR1 WNHNN, CDR2 SYGVQD (reference sequence). The CDR3 is 13 amino acids. The germline V and J ends were trimmed by 2 bases and 6 bases, with 9 bases remaining between them. In nucleotides, the CDR3 is TGCGCCAGCAGTGAGAGACTAGTGGATACGCAGTATTTT. It is translated as CASSERLVDTQYF.

The V call is TRBV5-6, the J call TRBJ2-5; D possibly corresponds to TRBD1 (6 bases). Germline V gene sequence: CDR1 SGHDT, CDR2 YYEEEE. V lost 0 bases and J 4 bases, leaving 16 bases between the germline ends. This CDR3 comprises 16 residues. The CDR3 sequence is CASSLVTGYGLETQYF. In DNA, the CDR3 is TGTGCCAGCAGCTTGGTGACAGGTTACGGATTAGAGACCCAGTACTTC.

The gene calls are TRBV4-1 and TRBJ2-5, with 9 bases fitting TRBD2. The germline V gene encodes CDR1 MGHRA and CDR2 YSYEKL. Trimming at V came to 4 bases and at J to 0 bases, leaving 9 bases not matched to a gene. The CDR3 runs to 17 residues. The CDR3 nucleotides read TGCGCCAGCAGCCGAGAGGATAGCGGGGGATACCAAGAGACCCAGTACTTC. Translation gives CASSREDSGGYQETQYF.

The chain carries TRBV29-1 and TRBJ1-2; 8 positions agree with TRBD1. Germline CDR1 and CDR2: SQVTM and ANQGSEA. The CDR3 spans 12 residues. V shed 6 bases, J shed 6 bases, and the junction held 6 bases outside the gene matches. The CDR3 loop is CSVRTGLHGYTF. The CDR3 coding sequence is TGCAGCGTCCGGACAGGGTTACATGGCTACACCTTC.

V is TRBV3-1 (or the pseudogene TRBV3-2) and J is TRBJ1-1, with 9 bases that match TRBD1. The CDR3 length is 13 residues. With V trimmed by 4 bases and J by 6 bases, 3 bases remained unmatched. The germline V gene has CDR1 LGHDT and CDR2 YNNKEL (reference sequence). DNA for the CDR3: TGTGCCAGCAGCCGACAGGGGGAGGCTGAAGCTTTCTTT. Amino acid sequence: CASSRQGEAEAFF.

The genes are TRBV7-2 and TRBJ1-6, with 9 bases identical to TRBD1. Germline CDR1 and CDR2: SGHTA and FQGNSA. CDR3 length: 14 amino acids. With V trimmed by 7 bases and J by 12 bases, 10 bases remained unmatched. The CDR3 nucleotides read TGTGCCAGCACCCCTGGGACAGGGTACTTACCCCTCCACTTT. This translates into CASTPGTGYLPLHF.

The J gene is TRBJ2-3, the V gene TRBV28; D might be TRBD2 (6 bases). V was cut by 10 bases and J by 2 bases, with 19 bases left in between. The germline V gene has CDR1 MDHEN and CDR2 SYDVKM. This CDR3 region has 15 residues. The CDR3 region has the DNA TGTGCCACCGGGGCGACTAGTTCATCCACAGATACGCAGTATTTT. It yields the protein CATGATSSSTDTQYF.

The chain combines TRBV10-3 with TRBJ1-5; D is unclear. Per germline, CDR1 ENHRY and CDR2 SYGVKD. The V gene lost 0 bases and the J gene lost 3 bases, with 12 bases spanning the gap. The CDR3 totals 16 residues. CDR3 loop: CAISESIGRTNQPQHF. Here the CDR3 DNA reads TGTGCCATCAGTGAGTCGATCGGGAGGACCAATCAGCCCCAGCATTTT.

The V and J genes are TRBV29-1 and TRBJ1-1; tentatively, D is TRBD1 (6 bases). CDR1 and CDR2 from the germline V gene are SQVTM and ANQGSEA. CDR3 size: 13 residues. Trimming left V 6 bases short and J 2 bases short, with 13 bases between. The CDR3 DNA reads as TGCAGCGTGAAACAGGGTTTCAACACTGAAGCTTTCTTT. It is translated as CSVKQGFNTEAFF.

The sample holds a few counts of this clone. This chain uses TRBV6-4 with TRBJ2-1; perhaps TRBD2 as D (6 bases). Trimming took off 5 bases at V and 0 bases at J, with 14 bases between the two ends. From germline, CDR1 is MRHNA and CDR2 SNTAGT. This CDR3 has 16 residues. DNA for the CDR3: TGTGCCAGCAGTCACGAAGATAGCGGCTCCTACAATGAGCAGTTCTTC. Translated, it gives CASSHEDSGSYNEQFF.

J is TRBJ2-1 and V is TRBV7-3; D is undetermined. V lost 8 bases and J 6 bases, leaving 11 bases between the germline ends. CDR3 length: 12 residues. Germline lookup yields CDR1 SGHTA and CDR2 FQGTGA. This CDR3 is CASSEGGNEQFF. CDR3 in DNA: TGTGCCAGCTCCGAAGGCGGCAATGAGCAGTTCTTC. Full variable domain (rest looked up from reference TRBV7-3 and TRBJ2-1): GAGVSQTPSNKVTEKGKYVELRCDPISGHTALYWYRQSLGQGPEFLIYFQGTGAADDSGLPNDRFFAVRPEGSVSTLKIQRTERGDSAVYLCASSEGGNEQFFGPGTRLTVL.

The chain joins TRBV30 to TRBJ1-5; maybe TRBD1 (5 bases). The V gene's germline CDR1 is GTSNPN and CDR2 SVGIG (reference sequence). V dropped 0 bases and J dropped 3 bases, with 12 bases sitting between them. The CDR3 runs to 15 residues. The CDR3 here is CAWSVQGANNQPQHF. CDR3 DNA: TGTGCCTGGAGTGTACAAGGGGCAAACAATCAGCCCCAGCATTTT.

This chain uses TRBV9 with TRBJ2-7, with 7 positions matching TRBD1. The CDR3 has 14 amino acids. Per the germline V gene, CDR1 is SGDLS and CDR2 is YYNGEE. J lost 1 base, V lost 0 bases, and 1 base had no gene match. CDR3 amino acids: CASSVEGQSYEQYF. The CDR3 DNA sequence: TGTGCCAGCAGCGTAGAGGGACAGTCCTACGAGCAGTACTTC.